Listed below are T cell receptor beta chains from one sample, sequenced in a study of cytomegalovirus exposure and HLA in healthy donors. Measured with immunoSEQ multiplex PCR; TCRdb has only the in-frame clones, and not every one. The sample has around 100,000 clones, 55% to 80% seen once. Sequencing was carried out using PBMCs. The receptors were sampled from a woman aged 25 to 39 in good health and CMV-seronegative. The conserved cysteine and the conserved F or W are not part of the CDR3 here. The order of the fields is J gene, CDR3 length, D gene, V gene, CDR3 protein. D genes are given only for firm matches.

>TRBJ2-7|13|TRBD1|TRBV6-1
ASSLSRQGADEQY
>TRBJ2-3|13|TRBD2|TRBV9
ASSVLAGWGDTQY
>TRBJ2-1|13|TRBD2|TRBV28
ASSPRLAEYNEQF
>TRBJ2-1|11|.|TRBV7-9
ASSLREGNEQF
>TRBJ2-5|15|TRBD2|TRBV7-8
ASSRRTSGRLQETQY
>TRBJ1-2|12|.|TRBV10-3
AISDSGRNYGYT
>TRBJ2-5|15|.|TRBV13
ASSLQMMERGTGTQY
>TRBJ2-7|13|.|TRBV5-1
ASSPTRVGSGEQY
>TRBJ2-7|14|TRBD2|TRBV7-2
ASSLSRTSGNYEQY
>TRBJ2-1|12|.|TRBV5-8
ASSRDSIFNEQF
>TRBJ2-7|14|TRBD2|TRBV4-3
ASSQEVRQTRGGQY
>TRBJ2-7|12|TRBD1|TRBV11-3
ASSSSDRNYEQY
>TRBJ2-7|14|TRBD1|TRBV6-5
ASSYSSGQEYYEQY
>TRBJ1-2|12|.|TRBV10-3
AISDHRIGNGYT
>TRBJ2-5|11|.|TRBV5-5
ASRWDTQETQY
>TRBJ1-5|13|.|TRBV28
ASSRGPFSNQPQH
>TRBJ2-3|14|.|TRBV7-2
ASSLAGGHGTDTQY
>TRBJ1-1|12|TRBD1|TRBV6-1
ASRYRGRVTEAF
>TRBJ2-2|15|TRBD2|TRBV5-6
ASSLAGGEGLTGELF
>TRBJ2-2|13|TRBD1|TRBV5-1
ASSSLQGDTGELF
>TRBJ1-2|11|.|TRBV7-2
ASSQGQSYGYT
>TRBJ2-7|12|.|TRBV11-2
ASSLAGSGYEQY
>TRBJ1-1|14|.|TRBV5-1
ASSLVVTGANTEAF